Listed below are T cell receptor beta chains from one sample, sequenced in a study of blood T cell repertoires in COVID-19. Produced via immunoSEQ multiplex PCR; TCRdb's table is partial and in-frame only. The data contain about 220,000 clones, roughly 75% of them singletons. The source material was peripheral blood. The source is a woman in her 70s with acute or convalescent COVID-19. The CDR3 runs from the conserved cysteine through the conserved F or W. Fields, in order: D gene, V gene, clone size, J gene, CDR3 DNA, CDR3 protein. A D gene is named only where the DNA matches it firmly. Some rows mark clone size as missing; the rest say once, few, many or name a class of expanded clone.

TRBD1,TRBV13,NA,TRBJ2-7,TGTGCCAGCAGCCTAGGGACAGGGTACGAGCAGTACTTC,CASSLGTGYEQYF
NA,TRBV24-1,NA,TRBJ2-5,TGTGCCACTTCTGGACGCCGAGGAGGGGGGGACCAAGAGACCCAGTACTTC,CATSGRRGGGDQETQYF
NA,TRBV30,NA,TRBJ1-1,TGTGCCTGGAGCTCGGTCCTAGGACACTTTAGACTGAACACTGAAGCTTTCTTT,CAWSSVLGHFRLNTEAFF
TRBD1,TRBV24-1,NA,TRBJ1-2,TGTGCCACCAGTGATTCAGGGACAGCTAACTATGGCTACACCTTC,CATSDSGTANYGYTF
NA,TRBV7-2,NA,TRBJ2-5,TGTGCCAGCAGCTTATGGCAGGAGACCCAGTACTTC,CASSLWQETQYF
NA,TRBV6-5,NA,TRBJ1-2,TGTGCCAGCAGCCAAATGGGGGGGGGCTATGGCTACACCTTC,CASSQMGGGYGYTF
NA,TRBV19,NA,TRBJ1-1,TGTGCCAGTAGTGAACAGGGTTGGGGCGGCACTGAAGCTTTCTTT,CASSEQGWGGTEAFF
NA,TRBV6-1,NA,TRBJ1-1,TGTGCCAGCAGTGAATTCCGGGGGAACACTGAAGCTTTCTTT,CASSEFRGNTEAFF
NA,TRBV5-8,once,TRBJ1-6,TGTGCCAGCAGCTTTGGGACACCTAAATCACCCCTCCACTTT,CASSFGTPKSPLHF
NA,TRBV20-1,NA,TRBJ1-1,TGCAGTGCTAGTCAGGTAAACACTGAAGCTTTCTTT,CSASQVNTEAFF
TRBD1,TRBV5-8,NA,TRBJ2-1,TGTGCCAGCCGAGGGGGCCGGTCCTACAATGAGCAGTTCTTC,CASRGGRSYNEQFF
NA,TRBV5-6,NA,TRBJ2-6,TGTGCCAGCAGCTTGGGGATTTTCGGGGGGGCCAACGTCCTGACTTTC,CASSLGIFGGANVLTF
TRBD2,TRBV25-1,NA,TRBJ2-5,TGTGCCAGCAGTGCTCGACTAGCGGGGGGGGAGACCCAGTACTTC,CASSARLAGGETQYF
TRBD2,TRBV7-2,NA,TRBJ2-7,TGTGCCAGCAGCGGAAGTAGCGGGGGGGAATACGAGCAGTACTTC,CASSGSSGGEYEQYF
NA,TRBV24-1,few,TRBJ1-5,TGTGCCACCAGTGACTCTGACAGGAATCAGCCCCAGCATTTT,CATSDSDRNQPQHF
TRBD1,TRBV18,few,TRBJ1-4,TGTGCCAGCTCACCTGGGACAGGGACAAGCGGAAAACTGTTTTTT,CASSPGTGTSGKLFF
NA,TRBV25-1,few,TRBJ1-3,TGTGCCAGCAGTGAGCAGTTCTCTGGAAACACCATATATTTT,CASSEQFSGNTIYF